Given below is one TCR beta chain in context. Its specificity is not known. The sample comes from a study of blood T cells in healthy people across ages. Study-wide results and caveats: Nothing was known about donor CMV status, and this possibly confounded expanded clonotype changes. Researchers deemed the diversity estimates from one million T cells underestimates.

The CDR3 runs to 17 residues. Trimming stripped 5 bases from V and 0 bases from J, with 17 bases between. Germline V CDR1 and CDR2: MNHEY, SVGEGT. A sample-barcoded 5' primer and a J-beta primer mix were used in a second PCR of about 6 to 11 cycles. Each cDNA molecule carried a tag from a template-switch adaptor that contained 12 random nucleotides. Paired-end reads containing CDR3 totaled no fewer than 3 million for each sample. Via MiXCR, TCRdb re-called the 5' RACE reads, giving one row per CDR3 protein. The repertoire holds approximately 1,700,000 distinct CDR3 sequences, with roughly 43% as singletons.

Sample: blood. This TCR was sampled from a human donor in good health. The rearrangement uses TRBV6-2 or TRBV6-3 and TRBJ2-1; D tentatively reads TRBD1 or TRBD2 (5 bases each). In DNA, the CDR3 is TGTGCCAGCAGTCACGGGACCAACTTTAACTCCTACAATGAGCAGTTCTTC. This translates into CASSHGTNFNSYNEQFF.